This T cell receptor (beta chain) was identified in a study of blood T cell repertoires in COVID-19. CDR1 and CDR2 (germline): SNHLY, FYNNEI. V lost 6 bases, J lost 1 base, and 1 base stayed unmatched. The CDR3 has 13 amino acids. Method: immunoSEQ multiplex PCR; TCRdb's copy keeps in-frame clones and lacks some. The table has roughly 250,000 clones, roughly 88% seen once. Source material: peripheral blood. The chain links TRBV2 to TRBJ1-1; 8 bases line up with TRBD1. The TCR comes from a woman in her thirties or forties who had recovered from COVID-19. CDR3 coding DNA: TGTGCCAGCAGGGACAGGGAGAACACTGAAGCTTTCTTT. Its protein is CASRDRENTEAFF.